These 30 T cell receptor beta chains came from one sample sequenced in a study of blood T cell repertoires in COVID-19. Produced via immunoSEQ multiplex PCR; TCRdb's table is partial and in-frame only. The table records some 39,000 clones, around nine tenths of them present only once. Sequenced material: peripheral blood. The receptors originated from a human donor in a cohort sampled during active COVID-19.

The chain combines TRBV11-2 with TRBJ2-5, with 10 bases matching TRBD2. CDR3 size: 16 residues. The V gene end was trimmed by 4 bases and the J gene end by 0 bases; junction bases not matched to a gene: 5. Germline CDR1 is SGHAT and CDR2 is FQNNGV. As DNA, the CDR3 is TGTGCCAGCAGCTCCAATAGCGGGAGGAACCAAGAGACCCAGTACTTC. This translates into CASSSNSGRNQETQYF.

The rearrangement links TRBV19 to TRBJ2-2; maybe TRBD1 (6 bases). V lost 6 bases and J 3 bases, leaving 11 bases between the germline ends. The length of the CDR3 is 14 residues. The V gene's germline CDR1 is LNHDA and CDR2 SQIVND (reference sequence). CDR3 sequence reads: CASRDSPYTGELFF. CDR3 sequence (DNA): TGTGCCAGTAGGGACAGTCCCTACACCGGGGAGCTGTTTTTT.

The chain uses TRBV6-5 and TRBJ2-7; TRBD1 might be the D (5 bases). The germline V gene has CDR1 MNHEY and CDR2 SVGAGI. There are 14 residues in the CDR3. The ends were cut back, 5 bases at V and 2 bases at J, with 13 bases in the middle. The CDR3 sequence: CASSTLDSPYEQYF. The CDR3 bases are TGTGCCAGCAGTACGTTAGACAGTCCCTACGAGCAGTACTTC.

The genes are TRBV5-1 and TRBJ1-1; D is perhaps TRBD1 (6 bases). In germline, CDR1 is SGHRS, CDR2 YFSETQ. V was trimmed by 6 bases and J by 2 bases, leaving 14 bases between them. The CDR3 consists of 14 residues. The CDR3 DNA reads as TGCGCCAGCACCTCGGCGGGGGGCAACACTGAAGCTTTCTTT. This gives the protein CASTSAGGNTEAFF. The complete variable domain, with remaining parts taken from reference TRBV5-1 and TRBJ1-1, reads KAGVTQTPRYLIKTRGQQVTLSCSPISGHRSVSWYQQTPGQGLQFLFEYFSETQRNKGNFPGRFSGRQFSNSRSEMNVSTLELGDSALYLCASTSAGGNTEAFFGQGTRLTVV.

The chain links TRBV5-1 to TRBJ2-5; 7 nucleotides agree with TRBD1. The CDR3 is 14 amino acids. CDR1 and CDR2 from the germline V gene are SGHRS and YFSETQ. The ends lost 9 bases at V and 1 base at J; junction bases unmatched: 9. The CDR3 loop is CAIPSQGCQETQYF. CDR3 bases: TGCGCCATTCCGTCACAGGGGTGCCAAGAGACCCAGTACTTC.

A few counts support this clone. This chain uses TRBV5-8 with TRBJ1-3, with a possible D match to TRBD1 (6 bases). The CDR3 sequence is 15 residues long. Germline CDR1 SGHTS, CDR2 YDEGEE. V lost 4 bases, J lost 0 bases, and 11 bases lay in between. CDR3 amino acids: CASSQGQFSGNTIYF. In DNA form, the CDR3 reads TGTGCCAGCAGCCAAGGACAGTTCTCTGGAAACACCATATATTTT.

This chain connects TRBV27 to TRBJ2-1; D gene unclear. The CDR3 spans 13 residues. CDR1 MNHEY and CDR2 SMNVEV come from the germline V gene (reference sequence). V dropped 5 bases and J dropped 4 bases, with 9 bases sitting between them. The CDR3 bases are TGTGCCAGCAGTCCCAACAGTTACAATGAGCAGTTCTTC. Protein: CASSPNSYNEQFF.

The gene calls are TRBV5-1 and TRBJ2-7, with 8 bases fitting TRBD2. V trimming: 1 base; J trimming: 5 bases; junction bases outside the gene matches: 11. CDR1 is SGHRS, CDR2 YFSETQ, per germline. The CDR3 is 16 residues long. The chain's CDR3 is CASSLPELAGIDEQYF. The DNA for the CDR3 is TGCGCCAGCAGCTTGCCTGAATTAGCGGGAATCGACGAGCAGTACTTC. Full variable domain (remainder filled in from reference TRBV5-1 and TRBJ2-7): KAGVTQTPRYLIKTRGQQVTLSCSPISGHRSVSWYQQTPGQGLQFLFEYFSETQRNKGNFPGRFSGRQFSNSRSEMNVSTLELGDSALYLCASSLPELAGIDEQYFGPGTRLTVT.

V gene TRBV15 combines with J gene TRBJ2-3; 7 positions agree with TRBD2. V dropped 1 base and J dropped 0; count of bases not matched to a gene: 7. The CDR3 is 17 amino acids. Germline CDR1 LNHNV, CDR2 YYDKDF (reference sequence). The CDR3: CATSRAPLRGSTDTQYF. The CDR3 nucleotides read TGTGCCACCAGCAGAGCCCCTTTGCGGGGGAGCACAGATACGCAGTATTTT.

The chain carries TRBV18 and TRBJ2-3; D may be TRBD1 (6 bases). V lost 3 bases to trimming and J lost 3 bases, with 10 bases between them. The CDR3 is 14 amino acids. Per the germline V gene, CDR1 is KGHSH and CDR2 is LQKENI. CDR3 sequence: CASSPSGQTDTQYF. The CDR3 coding sequence is TGTGCCAGCTCACCTTCTGGACAGACAGATACGCAGTATTTT. Looking up the rest from reference TRBV18 and TRBJ2-3 gives the full variable domain: NAGVMQNPRHLVRRRGQEARLRCSPMKGHSHVYWYRQLPEEGLKFMVYLQKENIIDESGMPKERFSAEFPKEGPSILRIQQVVRGDSAAYFCASSPSGQTDTQYFGPGTRLTVL.

This clone came up once. This chain joins TRBV4-3 and TRBJ1-1; 7 nucleotides align to TRBD1. The V gene end was trimmed by 4 bases and the J gene end by 1 base; junction bases not matched to a gene: 3. The germline V gene has CDR1 LGHNA and CDR2 YSLEER. The CDR3 sequence is 14 residues long. In DNA form, the CDR3 reads TGCGCCAGCAGCCGCCACAGGGGGAACACTGAAGCTTTCTTT. Its translation: CASSRHRGNTEAFF.

V and J are TRBV9 and TRBJ2-1, with D perhaps matching TRBD2 (6 bases). Germline CDR1 is SGDLS and CDR2 is YYNGEE. Trimming cost V 0 bases and J 1 base, with 11 bases left between them. The CDR3 sequence is 16 residues long. This chain's CDR3 is CASSVAGRTSYNEQFF. The CDR3 DNA follows: TGTGCCAGCAGCGTAGCTGGGAGGACTTCCTACAATGAGCAGTTCTTC.

V usage is TRBV7-9 and J usage is TRBJ1-2; D is possibly TRBD1 (5 bases). Germline values: CDR1 SEHNR, CDR2 FQNEAQ (reference sequence). V was pared by 1 base and J by 8 bases, with 20 bases between. The CDR3 loop spans 16 amino acids. In DNA, the CDR3 is TGTGCCAGCAGCTTAGAAGGAGGGGTGGGTCGATGGGGCTACACCTTC. It yields the protein CASSLEGGVGRWGYTF.

CDR3 sequence: CASSRGTGGNTEAFF. In DNA, the CDR3 is TGCGCCAGCAGCCGAGGGACAGGGGGGAACACTGAAGCTTTCTTT. The chain combines TRBV4-3 with TRBJ1-1; 11 positions match TRBD1. Trimming cost V 4 bases and J 1 base; bases outside gene matches: 2. Germline assignment: CDR1 LGHNA and CDR2 YSLEER. CDR3 size: 15 residues.

This chain links TRBV29-1 with TRBJ1-2; possible D gene TRBD1, 5 bases. Germline V gene sequence: CDR1 SQVTM, CDR2 ANQGSEA. The CDR3 loop spans 13 amino acids. V gave up 5 bases and J gave up 0 bases, with 10 bases separating them. CDR3 coding DNA: TGCAGCGTTATCCCAGGGACTAACTATGGCTACACCTTC. This translates into CSVIPGTNYGYTF.

The V and J genes are TRBV2 and TRBJ2-6; D is unresolved. V was clipped by 4 bases and J by 0 bases, with 19 bases between them. Germline V gene sequence: CDR1 SNHLY, CDR2 FYNNEI. The CDR3 runs to 19 residues. As DNA, the CDR3 is TGTGCCAGCAGTGTTCCTTCCTTATTTGAGTACTCTGGGGCCAACGTCCTGACTTTC. Translation: CASSVPSLFEYSGANVLTF. Together with reference TRBV2 and TRBJ2-6, the CDR3 gives the full variable domain: EPEVTQTPSHQVTQMGQEVILRCVPISNHLYFYWYRQILGQKVEFLVSFYNNEISEKSEIFDDQFSVERPDGSNFTLKIRSTKLEDSAMYFCASSVPSLFEYSGANVLTFGAGSRLTVL.

This chain joins TRBV28 and TRBJ1-6, with a tentative D call TRBD1 (5 bases). Trimming took 6 bases from V and 5 from J, leaving 11 bases between them. From germline, CDR1 is MDHEN and CDR2 SYDVKM. This CDR3 is built from 14 residues. The CDR3 coding sequence is TGTGCCAGCAGGGATGTGGGGCATAATTCACCCCTCCACTTT. This gives the protein CASRDVGHNSPLHF.

In its sample, this clone was seen a few times. J is TRBJ1-4 and V is TRBV7-9; D is possibly TRBD1 (6 bases). The CDR3 length is 18 residues. Germline-derived CDR1 and CDR2 are SEHNR and FQNEAQ (reference sequence). V shed 1 base and J shed 0 bases, with 15 bases lying between them. The chain's CDR3 is CASSLDTGYFATNEKLFF. Written as DNA, the CDR3 is TGTGCCAGCAGCTTAGATACAGGGTACTTTGCAACTAATGAAAAACTGTTTTTT.

V and J are TRBV7-8 and TRBJ1-1; possible D gene TRBD1, 5 bases. This CDR3 has 15 residues. V lost 5 bases to trimming and J lost 2 bases, with 15 bases between them. Germline CDR1 reads SGHVS; CDR2 reads FQNEAQ. CDR3 sequence: CASSPHDRTNTEAFF. The DNA for the CDR3 is TGTGCCAGCAGCCCACACGACAGAACAAACACTGAAGCTTTCTTT.

V is TRBV9 and J is TRBJ2-2; 7 bases agree with TRBD2. The CDR3 runs to 16 residues. Germline-derived CDR1 and CDR2 are SGDLS and YYNGEE. After removal of 3 bases from V and 2 bases from J, the junction contained 7 bases not matched to a gene. CDR3 coding DNA: TGTGCCAGCAGCGAGACCGGGAGGCCAAACACCGGGGAGCTGTTTTTT. Its translation is CASSETGRPNTGELFF.

The genes are TRBV5-8 and TRBJ2-1, with TRBD1 as a possible D gene (5 bases). Per the germline V gene, CDR1 is SGHTS and CDR2 is YDEGEE. This CDR3 is 15 amino acids long. Trimming left V 0 bases short and J 1 base short, with 8 bases between. The DNA for the CDR3 is TGTGCCAGCAGCTTGGAGGCAGGGTCCTACAATGAGCAGTTCTTC. Translating gives CASSLEAGSYNEQFF. The entire variable domain, with the rest obtained from reference TRBV5-8 and TRBJ2-1, is as follows: EAGVTQSPTHLIKTRGQQATLRCSPISGHTSVYWYQQALGLGLQFLLWYDEGEERNRGNFPPRFSGRQFPNYSSELNVNALELEDSALYLCASSLEAGSYNEQFFGPGTRLTVL.

The chain is built from TRBV7-8 and TRBJ2-3; 9 positions match TRBD2. Germline V CDR1 and CDR2: SGHVS, FQNEAQ. The CDR3 has 16 amino acids. J gave up 3 bases and V 3 bases, and 7 bases lay outside the gene matches. The CDR3: CASSFLAGGSTDTQYF. The CDR3 DNA follows: TGTGCCAGCAGCTTCTTGGCGGGGGGGTCGACAGATACGCAGTATTTT. The variable domain in full, completed from reference TRBV7-8 and TRBJ2-3, reads GAGVSQSPRYKVAKRGQDVALRCDPISGHVSLFWYQQALGQGPEFLTYFQNEAQLDKSGLPSDRFFAERPEGSVSTLKIQRTQQEDSAVYLCASSFLAGGSTDTQYFGPGTRLTVL.

In this sample, this clone turned up a few times. V is TRBV7-2 and J is TRBJ2-7; 7 bases are a match to TRBD2. The CDR3 length is 16 residues. Germline V CDR1 and CDR2: SGHTA, FQGNSA. Germline trimming cut 4 bases from V and 4 bases from J; bases unmatched to any gene: 13. The CDR3 is CASSYAGGGSVYEQYF. CDR3 in DNA: TGTGCCAGCAGCTACGCTGGTGGCGGGAGTGTGTACGAGCAGTACTTC.

The CDR3 loop reads CASSGQGNYGYTF. The CDR3 DNA is TGCGCCAGCAGCGGACAGGGCAACTATGGCTACACCTTC. The rearrangement joins TRBV5-1 to TRBJ1-2; 8 nucleotides line up with TRBD1. The V segment lost 4 bases and the J segment 2 bases; nucleotides outside the gene matches: 1. CDR1 and CDR2 from the germline V gene are SGHRS and YFSETQ. The CDR3 sequence is 13 residues long.

The chain uses TRBV27 and TRBJ2-5, with TRBD1 as a possible D gene (5 bases). Trimming pared 0 bases from V and 6 bases from J, leaving 11 bases between. This CDR3 region has 14 residues. Germline V gene lookup returns CDR1 MNHEY and CDR2 SMNVEV (reference sequence). The CDR3 region has the DNA TGTGCCAGCAGTTTATCCGGACATGAACAGACCCAGTACTTC. Translated, it gives CASSLSGHEQTQYF.

The rearrangement joins TRBV6-5 to TRBJ1-5; 7 positions agree with TRBD1. Trimming removed 0 bases from V and 5 bases from J; junction bases left unmatched: 4. The germline CDR1 and CDR2 sequences are MNHEY and SVGAGI. This CDR3 is built from 15 residues. The CDR3 DNA reads TGTGCCAGCAGTTACTCGGGACAGTCGCATCAGCCCCAGCATTTT. It encodes CASSYSGQSHQPQHF.

V usage is TRBV9 and J usage is TRBJ1-2, with D uncertain. The CDR3 consists of 15 residues. Germline loops: CDR1 SGDLS, CDR2 YYNGEE. V was cut by 0 bases and J by 2 bases, with 11 bases left in between. The CDR3 DNA reads as TGTGCCAGCAGCGTAGCTTCTACCCAAAACTATGGCTACACCTTC. It translates to CASSVASTQNYGYTF. The full variable domain, with the rest looked up from reference TRBV9 and TRBJ1-2, is DSGVTQTPKHLITATGQRVTLRCSPRSGDLSVYWYQQSLDQGLQFLIQYYNGEERAKGNILERFSAQQFPDLHSELNLSSLELGDSALYFCASSVASTQNYGYTFGSGTRLTVV.

V and J are TRBV15 and TRBJ2-3; D not resolved. Per germline, CDR1 LNHNV and CDR2 YYDKDF (reference sequence). V was trimmed by 0 bases and J by 5 bases, leaving 18 bases between them. CDR3 length: 17 residues. CDR3 DNA: TGTGCCACCAGCAGAGATTGGGCAGGTTTTGGTGAAGATACGCAGTATTTT. Translated, it gives CATSRDWAGFGEDTQYF.

The chain joins TRBV5-1 to TRBJ2-3, with 8 bases fitting TRBD2. With V trimmed by 4 bases and J by 3 bases, 10 bases remained unmatched. The CDR3 runs 16 residues. In germline, CDR1 is SGHRS, CDR2 YFSETQ. The CDR3 here is CASSTGGALRTDTQYF. CDR3 nucleotides: TGCGCCAGCAGCACCGGGGGGGCCTTAAGAACAGATACGCAGTATTTT. The full variable domain, with the rest looked up from reference TRBV5-1 and TRBJ2-3, is KAGVTQTPRYLIKTRGQQVTLSCSPISGHRSVSWYQQTPGQGLQFLFEYFSETQRNKGNFPGRFSGRQFSNSRSEMNVSTLELGDSALYLCASSTGGALRTDTQYFGPGTRLTVL.

The genes are TRBV6-6 and TRBJ2-3, with 8 nucleotides matching TRBD1. Germline V gives CDR1 MNHNY, CDR2 SVGAGI (reference sequence). The CDR3 length is 15 residues. V gave up 6 bases and J gave up 2 bases; unmatched junction bases: 7. In DNA, the CDR3 is TGTGCCAGCAGATCACAGGGGGTCCCCACAGATACGCAGTATTTT. Protein product: CASRSQGVPTDTQYF.